This TCR beta chain was identified in a study of cytomegalovirus exposure and HLA in healthy donors. Primers included in the PCR were 60 Vbeta and 13 Jbeta primers. Measured with immunoSEQ multiplex PCR; TCRdb has only the in-frame clones, and not every one. The profile covers 170,000 or so clones, with about three quarters appearing a single time and roughly 1.4% taken by the ten largest. CDR1 and CDR2 (germline): WSHSY, SAAADI. The CDR3 extends over 13 amino acids. V was shortened by 7 bases and J by 6 bases, with 13 bases between the two germline ends. Sequenced sample: PBMCs. The chain joins TRBV10-2 to TRBJ1-5; no reliable D call. The TCR comes from a woman aged 30 to 39 in good health and CMV-seronegative. Here the CDR3 reads CASTERVGQPQHF. The CDR3 DNA sequence: TGCGCCAGCACTGAACGGGTGGGTCAGCCCCAGCATTTT.